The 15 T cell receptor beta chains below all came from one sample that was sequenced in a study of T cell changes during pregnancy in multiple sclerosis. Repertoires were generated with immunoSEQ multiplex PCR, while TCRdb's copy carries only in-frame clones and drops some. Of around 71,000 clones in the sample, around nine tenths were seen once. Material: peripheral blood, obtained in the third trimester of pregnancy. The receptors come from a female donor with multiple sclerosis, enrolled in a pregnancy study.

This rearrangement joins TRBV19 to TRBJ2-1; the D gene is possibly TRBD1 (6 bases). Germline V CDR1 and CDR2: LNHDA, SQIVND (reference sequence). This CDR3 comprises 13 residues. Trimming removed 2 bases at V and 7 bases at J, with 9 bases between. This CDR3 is CASSISQGNEQFF. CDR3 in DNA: TGTGCCAGTAGTATATCGCAGGGGAATGAGCAGTTCTTC.

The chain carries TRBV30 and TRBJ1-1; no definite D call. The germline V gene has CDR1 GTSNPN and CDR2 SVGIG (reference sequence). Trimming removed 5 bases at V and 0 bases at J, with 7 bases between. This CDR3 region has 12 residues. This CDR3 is CAWWRLNTEAFF. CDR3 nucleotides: TGTGCCTGGTGGAGGCTGAACACTGAAGCTTTCTTT. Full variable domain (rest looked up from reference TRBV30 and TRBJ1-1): SQTIHQWPATLVQPVGSPLSLECTVEGTSNPNLYWYRQAAGRGLQLLFYSVGIGQISSEVPQNLSASRPQDRQFILSSKKLLLSDSGFYLCAWWRLNTEAFFGQGTRLTVV.

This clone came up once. CDR3 DNA: TGCGCCAGCAGCCGCCCTAGCGGGGGGGTTACAGATACGCAGTATTTT. Residues: CASSRPSGGVTDTQYF. The chain employs TRBV5-1 and TRBJ2-3; the match to TRBD2 covers 12 bases. This CDR3 comprises 16 residues. The germline V gene has CDR1 SGHRS and CDR2 YFSETQ. V lost 4 bases, J lost 3 bases, and 6 bases stayed unmatched.

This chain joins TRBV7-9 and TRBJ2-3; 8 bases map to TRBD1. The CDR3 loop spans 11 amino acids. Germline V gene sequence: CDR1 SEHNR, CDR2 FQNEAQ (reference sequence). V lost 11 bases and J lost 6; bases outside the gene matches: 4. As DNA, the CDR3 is TGTGCCGGACAGGGCGGGGATACGCAGTATTTT. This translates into CAGQGGDTQYF.

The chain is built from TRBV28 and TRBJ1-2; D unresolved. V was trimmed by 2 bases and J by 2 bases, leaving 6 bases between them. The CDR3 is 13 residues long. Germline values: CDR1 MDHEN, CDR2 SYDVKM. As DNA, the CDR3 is TGTGCCAGCAGTTTACCAATGAACTATGGCTACACCTTC. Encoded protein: CASSLPMNYGYTF.

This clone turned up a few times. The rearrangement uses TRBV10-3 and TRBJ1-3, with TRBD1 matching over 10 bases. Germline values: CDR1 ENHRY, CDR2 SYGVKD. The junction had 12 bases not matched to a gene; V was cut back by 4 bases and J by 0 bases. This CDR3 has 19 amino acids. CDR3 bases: TGTGCCATCAGTGGATCGACAGGGGGCATAATCTCCTCTGGAAACACCATATATTTT. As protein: CAISGSTGGIISSGNTIYF.

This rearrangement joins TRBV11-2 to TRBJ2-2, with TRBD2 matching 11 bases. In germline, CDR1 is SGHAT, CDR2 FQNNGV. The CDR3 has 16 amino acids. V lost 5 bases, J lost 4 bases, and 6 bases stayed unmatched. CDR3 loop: CASSQGLAGGTGELFF. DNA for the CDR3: TGTGCCAGCAGCCAGGGGCTAGCGGGAGGCACCGGGGAGCTGTTTTTT.

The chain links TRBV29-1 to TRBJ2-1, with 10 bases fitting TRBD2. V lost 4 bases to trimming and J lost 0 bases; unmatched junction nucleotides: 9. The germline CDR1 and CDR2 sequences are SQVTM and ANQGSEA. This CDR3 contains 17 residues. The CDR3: CSVGGLAEGSSYNEQFF. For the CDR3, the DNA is TGCAGCGTTGGTGGACTAGCGGAAGGAAGCTCCTACAATGAGCAGTTCTTC.

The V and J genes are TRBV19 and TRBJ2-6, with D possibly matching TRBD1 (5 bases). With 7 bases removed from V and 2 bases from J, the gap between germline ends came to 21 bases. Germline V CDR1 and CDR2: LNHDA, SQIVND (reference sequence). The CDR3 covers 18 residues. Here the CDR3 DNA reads TGTGCCAGTAACCGACCTTCAGGGTATGGGGCTGGGGCCAACGTCCTGACTTTC. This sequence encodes CASNRPSGYGAGANVLTF. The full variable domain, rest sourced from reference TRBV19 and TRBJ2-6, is DGGITQSPKYLFRKEGQNVTLSCEQNLNHDAMYWYRQDPGQGLRLIYYSQIVNDFQKGDIAEGYSVSREKKESFPLTVTSAQKNPTAFYLCASNRPSGYGAGANVLTFGAGSRLTVL.

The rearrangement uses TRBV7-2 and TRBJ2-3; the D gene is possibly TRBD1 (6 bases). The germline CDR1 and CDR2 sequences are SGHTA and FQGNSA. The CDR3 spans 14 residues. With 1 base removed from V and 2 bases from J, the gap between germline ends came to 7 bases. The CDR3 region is CASSLEGDTDTQYF. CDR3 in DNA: TGTGCCAGCAGCTTAGAGGGGGACACAGATACGCAGTATTTT.

The CDR3 loop is CASRRQGPLAEAFF. The CDR3 nucleotides are TGTGCCAGCAGACGACAGGGCCCCTTAGCTGAAGCTTTCTTT. This chain joins TRBV28 and TRBJ1-1; 7 bases are a match to TRBD1. CDR3 length: 14 residues. Trimming took 6 bases from V and 6 from J; bases not matched to a gene: 10. Germline lookup yields CDR1 MDHEN and CDR2 SYDVKM.

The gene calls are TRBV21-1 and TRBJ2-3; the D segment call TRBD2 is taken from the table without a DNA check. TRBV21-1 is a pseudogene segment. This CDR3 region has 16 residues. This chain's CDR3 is CASSKGPSGSTDTQYF. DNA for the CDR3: TGTGCCAGCAGCAAAGGTCCTAGCGGGAGCACAGATACGCAGTATTTT.

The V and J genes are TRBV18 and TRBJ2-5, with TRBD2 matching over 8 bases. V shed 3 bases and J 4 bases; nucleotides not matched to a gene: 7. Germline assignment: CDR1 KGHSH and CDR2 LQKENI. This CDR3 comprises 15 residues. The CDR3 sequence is CASSPAGGWGETQYF. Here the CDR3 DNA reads TGTGCCAGCTCACCCGCGGGAGGATGGGGAGAGACCCAGTACTTC.

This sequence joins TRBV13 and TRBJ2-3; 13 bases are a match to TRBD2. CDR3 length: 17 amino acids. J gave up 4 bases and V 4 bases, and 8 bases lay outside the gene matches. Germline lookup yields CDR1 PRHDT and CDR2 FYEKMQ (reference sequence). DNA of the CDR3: TGTGCCAGCAGCTCGACTAGCGGGGGGACTTCGGCAGATACGCAGTATTTT. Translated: CASSSTSGGTSADTQYF. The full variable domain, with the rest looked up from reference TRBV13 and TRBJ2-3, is AAGVIQSPRHLIKEKRETATLKCYPIPRHDTVYWYQQGPGQDPQFLISFYEKMQSDKGSIPDRFSAQQFSDYHSELNMSSLELGDSALYFCASSSTSGGTSADTQYFGPGTRLTVL.

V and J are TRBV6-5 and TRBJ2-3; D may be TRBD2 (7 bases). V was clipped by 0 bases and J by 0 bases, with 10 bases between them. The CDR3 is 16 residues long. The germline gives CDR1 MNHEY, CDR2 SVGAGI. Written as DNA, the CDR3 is TGTGCCAGCAGTTACTCGAAGGGGGGGAGCACAGATACGCAGTATTTT. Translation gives CASSYSKGGSTDTQYF.